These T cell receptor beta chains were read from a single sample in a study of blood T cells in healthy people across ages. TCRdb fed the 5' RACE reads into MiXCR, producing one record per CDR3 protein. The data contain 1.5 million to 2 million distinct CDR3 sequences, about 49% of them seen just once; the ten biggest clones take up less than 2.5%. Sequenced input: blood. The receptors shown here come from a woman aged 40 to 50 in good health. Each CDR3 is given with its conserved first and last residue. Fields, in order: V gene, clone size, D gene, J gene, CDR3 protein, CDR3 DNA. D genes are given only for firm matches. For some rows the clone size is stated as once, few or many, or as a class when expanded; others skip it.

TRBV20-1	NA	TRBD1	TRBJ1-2	CSARFVLGQGARNDGYTF	TGCAGTGCTAGGTTTGTCCTCGGACAGGGGGCGCGGAACGATGGCTACACCTTC
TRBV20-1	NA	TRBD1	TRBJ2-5	CSARQGEERETQYF	TGCAGTGCCCGACAGGGGGAGGAAAGAGAGACCCAGTACTTC
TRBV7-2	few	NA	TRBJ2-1	CASGPRLGGNNEQFF	TGTGCCAGCGGGCCCCGGTTGGGGGGCAACAATGAGCAGTTCTTC
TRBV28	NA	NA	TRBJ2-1	CASSLRGAARYNEQFF	TGTGCCAGCAGTTTAAGGGGGGCAGCCCGATACAATGAGCAGTTCTTC
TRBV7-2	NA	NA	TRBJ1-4	CASSRDPSNEKLFF	TGTGCCAGCAGCCGAGACCCCTCCAATGAAAAACTGTTTTTT
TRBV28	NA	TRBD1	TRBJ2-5	CASVTGGGEGETQYF	TGTGCCAGTGTGACAGGGGGCGGAGAGGGGGAGACCCAGTACTTC
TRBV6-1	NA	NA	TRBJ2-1	CASMLVGLTGYEQFF	TGTGCCAGCATGTTGGTGGGCCTTACGGGCTATGAGCAGTTCTTC
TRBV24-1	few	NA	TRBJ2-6	CATSDNGGGRGSGANVLTF	TGTGCCACCAGCGATAACGGGGGCGGAAGGGGTTCTGGGGCCAACGTCCTGACTTTC
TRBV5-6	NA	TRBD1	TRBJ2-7	CASSHRQGGNEQYF	TGTGCCAGCAGCCACCGACAGGGGGGGAACGAGCAGTACTTC
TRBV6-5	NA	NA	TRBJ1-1	CASSYSTGKNTEAFF	TGTGCCAGCAGTTACTCTACAGGGAAGAACACTGAAGCTTTCTTT
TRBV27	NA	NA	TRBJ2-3	CASSLWEADTQYF	TGTGCCAGCAGTTTATGGGAGGCAGATACGCAGTATTTT
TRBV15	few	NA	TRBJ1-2	CATSRVVGYGYTF	TGTGCCACCAGCAGAGTGGTAGGCTATGGCTACACCTTC
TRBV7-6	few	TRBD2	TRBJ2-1	CASSQLAGDPEQFF	TGTGCCAGCAGCCAACTAGCGGGGGACCCTGAGCAGTTCTTC
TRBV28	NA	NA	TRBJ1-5	CASGPGGDRQPQHF	TGTGCCAGCGGTCCCGGGGGGGATCGCCAGCCCCAGCATTTT